These T cell receptor beta chains were read from a single sample in a study of blood T cells in healthy people across ages. TCRdb called the 5' RACE reads again in MiXCR, with one record for every CDR3 protein. Altogether roughly 1,800,000 distinct CDR3 sequences are present, roughly 52% being singletons, with the ten largest covering roughly 2%. The material sequenced was blood. These receptors all stem from a woman aged 40 to 50 in good health. Each CDR3 is given without its conserved first and last residue. Fields, in order: J gene, D gene, V gene, CDR3 protein. The D gene is left open where the match is weak.

J gene: TRBJ1-6
D gene: NA
V gene: TRBV21-1
CDR3 protein: ASIPGGQGAENSPLH

J gene: TRBJ2-7
D gene: NA
V gene: TRBV10-3
CDR3 protein: AISEFEGFKAEQY

J gene: TRBJ2-7
D gene: TRBD1
V gene: TRBV20-1
CDR3 protein: SASLETRDRGEQY

J gene: TRBJ1-5
D gene: NA
V gene: TRBV19
CDR3 protein: ASSIDPQGNQPQH

J gene: TRBJ2-3
D gene: NA
V gene: TRBV20-1
CDR3 protein: SAPQREDSSY

J gene: TRBJ1-5
D gene: NA
V gene: TRBV5-1
CDR3 protein: ASSYDGGRQPQH

J gene: TRBJ2-3
D gene: TRBD2
V gene: TRBV29-1
CDR3 protein: IAAGNTDTQY

J gene: TRBJ2-2
D gene: NA
V gene: TRBV10-3
CDR3 protein: VIRPWKGDITGELF

J gene: TRBJ1-1
D gene: NA
V gene: TRBV20-1
CDR3 protein: SARKGLVTEAF

J gene: TRBJ2-6
D gene: TRBD1
V gene: TRBV6-2/TRBV6-3
CDR3 protein: ASSYPTGVGANVLT

J gene: TRBJ1-6
D gene: TRBD1
V gene: TRBV4-3
CDR3 protein: ASSPGTESSPLH

J gene: TRBJ2-3
D gene: NA
V gene: TRBV2
CDR3 protein: ASSEASGTSDTQY

J gene: TRBJ2-5
D gene: NA
V gene: TRBV12-3/TRBV12-4
CDR3 protein: ASMPGLAKETQY

J gene: TRBJ2-1
D gene: TRBD1
V gene: TRBV7-9
CDR3 protein: ASSLGQGVYDEQF

J gene: TRBJ2-7
D gene: NA
V gene: TRBV20-1
CDR3 protein: SARGEGGYEQY

J gene: TRBJ2-3
D gene: TRBD2
V gene: TRBV24-1
CDR3 protein: ATSDWASGASTDTQY

J gene: TRBJ2-5
D gene: NA
V gene: TRBV12-3/TRBV12-4
CDR3 protein: ASSLGERRKETQY

J gene: TRBJ2-1
D gene: NA
V gene: TRBV9
CDR3 protein: ASSVPNSNNEQF

J gene: TRBJ1-5
D gene: NA
V gene: TRBV12-3/TRBV12-4
CDR3 protein: ASSLTPGADNQPQH

J gene: TRBJ2-3
D gene: TRBD2
V gene: TRBV28
CDR3 protein: ASSLGLAGQADTQY

J gene: TRBJ2-5
D gene: NA
V gene: TRBV7-9
CDR3 protein: ASSPGRNIQETQY

J gene: TRBJ2-1
D gene: TRBD2
V gene: TRBV28
CDR3 protein: ASSSAGAGGHSEQF

J gene: NA
D gene: TRBD2
V gene: TRBV20-1
CDR3 protein: SARKGEITSAESHEQY

J gene: TRBJ2-6
D gene: NA
V gene: TRBV19
CDR3 protein: ASSIITPGANVLT

J gene: TRBJ1-2
D gene: NA
V gene: TRBV10-3
CDR3 protein: AISAQGANYGYT

J gene: TRBJ2-1
D gene: TRBD1
V gene: TRBV6-6
CDR3 protein: ASRPQGARYNEQF

J gene: TRBJ2-1
D gene: NA
V gene: TRBV30
CDR3 protein: AWSVPAGNGYNEQF

J gene: TRBJ1-6
D gene: NA
V gene: TRBV20-1
CDR3 protein: SARADRTANAPLH

J gene: TRBJ1-2
D gene: NA
V gene: TRBV6-5
CDR3 protein: ASSYSIPGVEGGYT

J gene: TRBJ1-1
D gene: NA
V gene: TRBV6-6
CDR3 protein: ASSYKQRNTEAF

J gene: NA
D gene: NA
V gene: TRBV29-1
CDR3 protein: SVDMGVETQY

J gene: TRBJ2-5
D gene: TRBD1
V gene: TRBV5-1
CDR3 protein: ASSLDREEQETQY

J gene: TRBJ2-1
D gene: TRBD2
V gene: TRBV20-1
CDR3 protein: SARVPSGLYNEQF

J gene: TRBJ1-2
D gene: NA
V gene: TRBV6-5
CDR3 protein: ASSYTDGNYGYT

J gene: TRBJ2-7
D gene: NA
V gene: TRBV12-3/TRBV12-4
CDR3 protein: ASSFLPGGSYEQY

J gene: TRBJ2-1
D gene: TRBD2
V gene: TRBV7-2
CDR3 protein: ASSARLAGAYNEQF

J gene: NA
D gene: NA
V gene: TRBV9
CDR3 protein: ASSVGGASSYNEQY

J gene: TRBJ1-2
D gene: NA
V gene: TRBV4-2
CDR3 protein: ASSQPGGIESYGYT

J gene: TRBJ2-1
D gene: NA
V gene: TRBV9
CDR3 protein: ASSPTGTGYNEQF

J gene: TRBJ1-2
D gene: NA
V gene: TRBV28
CDR3 protein: ASSFTGFGYGYT

J gene: TRBJ1-5
D gene: NA
V gene: TRBV12-3/TRBV12-4
CDR3 protein: ASSLASGGNQPQH

J gene: TRBJ1-1
D gene: TRBD1
V gene: TRBV27
CDR3 protein: ASSLAGTGGRGAF

J gene: NA
D gene: NA
V gene: TRBV6-2/TRBV6-3
CDR3 protein: ASREVTSRAQETQY

J gene: TRBJ2-5
D gene: NA
V gene: TRBV5-1
CDR3 protein: ASTTEGSETQY

J gene: TRBJ2-3
D gene: TRBD2
V gene: TRBV4-3
CDR3 protein: ASSTRLAGGPRAPDTQY